This record looks at one TCR beta chain sequence and its context. This record comes from a study of blood T cell repertoires in COVID-19. On the study more broadly: T cells, B-cell-depleted T cells, or PBMCs supplied cDNA or gDNA.

Sequenced by immunoSEQ multiplex PCR; TCRdb stores in-frame clones only, minus some. The sample has around 88,000 clones, roughly 88% seen once. From germline, CDR1 is SGHNT and CDR2 YYREEE (reference sequence). Trimming stripped 0 bases from V and 4 bases from J, with 10 bases between. The CDR3 length is 14 residues. V and J are TRBV5-4 and TRBJ2-5; perhaps TRBD1 as D (5 bases). The clonotype comes from an elderly woman with acute or convalescent COVID-19. Sequencing was performed on peripheral blood. The DNA for the CDR3 is TGTGCCAGCAGCTTGGGACTTAGGGGAGAGACCCAGTACTTC. Encoded protein: CASSLGLRGETQYF.